These 13 T cell receptor beta chains were sequenced from one sample in a study of cytomegalovirus exposure and HLA in healthy donors. PCR employed 60 Vbeta and 13 Jbeta primers. This table comes from immunoSEQ multiplex PCR, and its TCRdb copy is limited to in-frame clones, with some not included. Of roughly 100,000 clones in the sample, 65% to 85% were seen once. Sequencing used PBMCs. Source of these receptors: a man aged 50 to 59 in good health and CMV-seropositive.

The chain employs TRBV5-1 and TRBJ2-1, with 8 bases that match TRBD2. V shed 2 bases, J shed 2 bases, and the junction held 0 bases outside the gene matches. In germline, CDR1 is SGHRS, CDR2 YFSETQ. CDR3 size: 14 residues. The CDR3 here is CASSLAGAYNEQFF. CDR3 DNA sequence: TGCGCCAGCAGCTTAGCGGGGGCCTACAATGAGCAGTTCTTC.

The chain combines TRBV28 with TRBJ2-7; possible D gene TRBD2, 5 bases. The V and J ends lost 4 bases and 3 bases respectively, with 7 bases between them. The germline gives CDR1 MDHEN, CDR2 SYDVKM. The CDR3 sequence is 12 residues long. The CDR3 DNA follows: TGTGCCAGCAGTTCGGGATTCTACGAGCAGTACTTC. Its protein is CASSSGFYEQYF.

The chain is built from TRBV19 and TRBJ2-7; 9 nucleotides agree with TRBD2. J gave up 2 bases and V 7 bases, and 9 bases lay outside the gene matches. The germline V gene has CDR1 LNHDA and CDR2 SQIVND (reference sequence). The length of the CDR3 is 15 residues. This CDR3 is CASTRGAGGPYEQYF. The CDR3 DNA follows: TGTGCCAGTACCCGGGGAGCGGGAGGCCCCTACGAGCAGTACTTC.

This clone has a handful of counts. The rearrangement uses TRBV9 and TRBJ1-3; TRBD1 aligns across 7 bases. J lost 3 bases, V lost 1 base, and 4 bases had no gene match. Germline V CDR1 and CDR2: SGDLS, YYNGEE. This CDR3 region has 15 residues. This CDR3 is CASSVLGGFGNTIYF. The CDR3, as DNA: TGTGCCAGCAGCGTATTAGGGGGCTTTGGAAACACCATATATTTT.

This rearrangement joins TRBV9 to TRBJ2-7, with D possibly matching TRBD1 (5 bases). The CDR3 is 14 residues long. CDR1 and CDR2 from the germline V gene are SGDLS and YYNGEE. The germline V and J ends were trimmed by 3 bases and 2 bases, with 12 bases remaining between them. The CDR3 reads CASSARVGAYEQYF. CDR3 DNA: TGTGCCAGCAGCGCTCGGGTAGGGGCCTACGAGCAGTACTTC. Based on the CDR3 plus reference TRBV9 and TRBJ2-7, the full variable domain is DSGVTQTPKHLITATGQRVTLRCSPRSGDLSVYWYQQSLDQGLQFLIQYYNGEERAKGNILERFSAQQFPDLHSELNLSSLELGDSALYFCASSARVGAYEQYFGPGTRLTVT.

V usage is TRBV19 and J usage is TRBJ2-7, with TRBD2 matching over 10 bases. Per the germline V gene, CDR1 is LNHDA and CDR2 is SQIVND (reference sequence). V lost 0 bases, J lost 2 bases, and 7 bases stayed unmatched. This CDR3 has 17 residues. This CDR3 is CASSIEHTSGVTYEQYF. The CDR3 DNA reads as TGTGCCAGTAGTATAGAGCACACTAGCGGGGTTACCTACGAGCAGTACTTC. Full variable domain (rest looked up from reference TRBV19 and TRBJ2-7): DGGITQSPKYLFRKEGQNVTLSCEQNLNHDAMYWYRQDPGQGLRLIYYSQIVNDFQKGDIAEGYSVSREKKESFPLTVTSAQKNPTAFYLCASSIEHTSGVTYEQYFGPGTRLTVT.

This rearrangement joins TRBV6-4 to TRBJ2-7, with TRBD1 matching 11 bases. The V segment lost 5 bases and the J segment 4 bases; nucleotides outside the gene matches: 7. This CDR3 spans 15 amino acids. Germline CDR1 MRHNA, CDR2 SNTAGT. Here the CDR3 reads CASSSPGQGVYEQYF. As DNA, the CDR3 is TGTGCCAGCAGTTCCCCGGGACAGGGGGTATACGAGCAGTACTTC.

This clone was observed a handful of times. The chain recombines TRBV19 with TRBJ2-1; 11 bases match TRBD2. The CDR3 contains 15 residues. In germline, CDR1 is LNHDA, CDR2 SQIVND (reference sequence). V was pared by 10 bases and J by 3 bases, with 8 bases of the junction left unmatched. The CDR3 coding sequence is TGTGCCATATCTTCGACTAGCGGGATCTACAATGAGCAGTTCTTC. Its translation: CAISSTSGIYNEQFF.

CDR3 DNA: TGTGCCAGCAGATCAAGACAGGATAGCAATCAGCCCCAGCATTTT. Translation: CASRSRQDSNQPQHF. The chain carries TRBV6-1 and TRBJ1-5, with D perhaps matching TRBD1 (6 bases). This CDR3 is 15 amino acids long. Germline V CDR1 and CDR2: MNHNS, SASEGT. Trimming took 6 bases from V and 0 from J, leaving 12 bases between them.

This clone has only one observation. The gene calls are TRBV7-2 and TRBJ2-1; D may be TRBD2 (7 bases). Per the germline V gene, CDR1 is SGHTA and CDR2 is FQGNSA. V gave up 5 bases and J gave up 1 base, with 18 bases separating them. The CDR3 is 17 residues long. CDR3 nucleotides: TGTGCCAGCAGCCCAGGGGCGGGAGTGGGGTCCTACAATGAGCAGTTCTTC. This sequence encodes CASSPGAGVGSYNEQFF.

As for this clone: Other DNA sequences within the sample encode an identical CDR3. This chain uses TRBV28 with TRBJ2-2; a possible D gene is TRBD2 (7 bases). The V gene lost 7 bases and the J gene lost 1 base, with 10 bases spanning the gap. The CDR3 totals 14 residues. Germline CDR1 is MDHEN and CDR2 is SYDVKM. CDR3 sequence reads: CASTAGQNTGELFF. The CDR3 nucleotides are TGTGCCAGCACAGCGGGACAGAACACCGGGGAGCTGTTTTTT.

This clone was recorded a few times. CDR3 in amino acids: CASSLAGISYEQYF. The CDR3 DNA follows: TGTGCCAGCAGCTTAGCCGGGATATCCTACGAGCAGTACTTC. The rearrangement uses TRBV5-4 and TRBJ2-7; TRBD2 might be the D (5 bases). Germline values: CDR1 SGHNT, CDR2 YYREEE (reference sequence). With 2 bases removed from V and 1 base from J, the gap between germline ends came to 10 bases. The length of the CDR3 is 14 residues. Filled out from reference TRBV5-4 and TRBJ2-7, the complete variable domain reads ETGVTQSPTHLIKTRGQQVTLRCSSQSGHNTVSWYQQALGQGPQFIFQYYREEENGRGNFPPRFSGLQFPNYSSELNVNALELDDSALYLCASSLAGISYEQYFGPGTRLTVT.

The chain joins TRBV30 to TRBJ1-5; D uncertain. There are 14 residues in the CDR3. Between the trimmed V and J ends, which lost 3 bases and 5 bases, there was a span of 14 bases. The germline gives CDR1 GTSNPN, CDR2 SVGIG (reference sequence). CDR3 sequence (DNA): TGTGCCTGGAGGGGTCTAAGGGAGGATCAGCCCCAGCATTTT. Amino acids: CAWRGLREDQPQHF. The variable domain in full, completed from reference TRBV30 and TRBJ1-5, reads SQTIHQWPATLVQPVGSPLSLECTVEGTSNPNLYWYRQAAGRGLQLLFYSVGIGQISSEVPQNLSASRPQDRQFILSSKKLLLSDSGFYLCAWRGLREDQPQHFGDGTRLSIL.